This TCR beta chain was sequenced in a study of metastatic and nonmetastatic thyroid tumors. Germline values: CDR1 LGHDT, CDR2 YNNKEL (reference sequence). The CDR3 sequence is 12 residues long. V was pared by 1 base and J by 7 bases, with 2 bases between. TCRdb re-called clones from the PCR reads using MiXCR. The table records just under 45,000 clones, 3.2% of them present only once. All patients were treatment-naive before thyroid surgery. In this sample, this clone turned up many times. The chain has TRBV3-1 and TRBJ1-6; unclear D gene. The material sequenced was blood. The sequence came from a female donor with papillary thyroid cancer or a benign thyroid nodule (not recorded which). Some clones in this sample may be carry-over from other donors' samples. The CDR3 region is CASSQGNSPLHF. Written as DNA, the CDR3 is TGTGCCAGCAGCCAAGGGAATTCACCCCTCCACTTT.